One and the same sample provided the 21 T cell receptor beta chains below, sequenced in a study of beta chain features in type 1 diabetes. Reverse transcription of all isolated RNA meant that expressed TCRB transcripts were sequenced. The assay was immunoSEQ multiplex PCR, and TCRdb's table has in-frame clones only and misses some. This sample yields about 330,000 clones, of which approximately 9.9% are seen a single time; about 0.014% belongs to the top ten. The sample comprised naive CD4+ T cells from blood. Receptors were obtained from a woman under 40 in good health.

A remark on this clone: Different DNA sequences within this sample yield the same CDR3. CDR3 protein: CASSLGLAGGEQYF. In DNA, the CDR3 is TGTGCCAGCAGCTTAGGGCTAGCGGGAGGGGAGCAGTACTTC. The rearrangement joins TRBV11-2 to TRBJ2-7; 12 bases are shared with TRBD2. CDR3 size: 14 residues. Germline V gene data show CDR1 as SGHAT and CDR2 as FQNNGV. The V segment lost 1 base and the J segment 7 bases; nucleotides outside the gene matches: 2.

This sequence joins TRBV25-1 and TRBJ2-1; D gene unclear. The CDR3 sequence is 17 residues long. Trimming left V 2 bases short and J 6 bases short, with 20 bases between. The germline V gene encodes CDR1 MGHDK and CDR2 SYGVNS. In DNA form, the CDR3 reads TGTGCCAGCAGTGAAACGACAATCTCCACCAGTACCAATGAGCAGTTCTTC. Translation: CASSETTISTSTNEQFF.

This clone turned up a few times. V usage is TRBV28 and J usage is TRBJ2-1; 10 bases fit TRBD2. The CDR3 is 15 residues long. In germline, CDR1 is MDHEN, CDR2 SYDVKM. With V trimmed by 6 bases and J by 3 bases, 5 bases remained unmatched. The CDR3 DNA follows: TGTGCCAGCAGAAGGACTAGCGGACACTACAATGAGCAGTTCTTC. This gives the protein CASRRTSGHYNEQFF.

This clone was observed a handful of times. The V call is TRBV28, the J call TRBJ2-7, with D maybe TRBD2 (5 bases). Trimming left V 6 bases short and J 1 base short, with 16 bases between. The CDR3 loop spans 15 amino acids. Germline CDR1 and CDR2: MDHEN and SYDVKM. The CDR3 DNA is TGTGCCAGCAGCCCCCAATTAGGCGGGTCCTACGAGCAGTACTTC. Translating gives CASSPQLGGSYEQYF.

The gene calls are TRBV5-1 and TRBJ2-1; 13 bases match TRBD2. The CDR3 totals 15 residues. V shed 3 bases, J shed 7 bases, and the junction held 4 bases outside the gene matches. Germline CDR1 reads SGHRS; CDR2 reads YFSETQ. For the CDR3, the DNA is TGCGCCAGCAGCTCAGGACTAGCGGGAGCAAATGAGCAGTTCTTC. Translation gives CASSSGLAGANEQFF.

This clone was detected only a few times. The CDR3 reads CASSLPQGANEKLFF. CDR3 in DNA: TGTGCCAGCAGTTTACCCCAGGGGGCTAATGAAAAACTGTTTTTT. This chain uses TRBV27 with TRBJ1-4, with 7 bases lining up with TRBD1. Germline CDR1 MNHEY, CDR2 SMNVEV (reference sequence). V lost 2 bases, J lost 3 bases, and 3 bases stayed unmatched. The CDR3 is made up of 15 amino acids.

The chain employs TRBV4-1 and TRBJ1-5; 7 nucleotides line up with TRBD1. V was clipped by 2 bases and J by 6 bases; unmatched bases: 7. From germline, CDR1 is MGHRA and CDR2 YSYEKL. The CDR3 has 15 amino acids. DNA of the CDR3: TGCGCCAGCAGCCAACCTGACAGGGCGGCTCAGCCCCAGCATTTT. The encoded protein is CASSQPDRAAQPQHF.

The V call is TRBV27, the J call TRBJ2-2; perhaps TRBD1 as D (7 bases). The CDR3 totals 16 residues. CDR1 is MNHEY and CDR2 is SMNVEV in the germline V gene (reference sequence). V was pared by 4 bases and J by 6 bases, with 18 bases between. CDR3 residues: CASSSPGGLNAGELFF. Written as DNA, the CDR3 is TGTGCCAGCAGTTCGCCAGGGGGGCTTAACGCCGGGGAGCTGTTTTTT.

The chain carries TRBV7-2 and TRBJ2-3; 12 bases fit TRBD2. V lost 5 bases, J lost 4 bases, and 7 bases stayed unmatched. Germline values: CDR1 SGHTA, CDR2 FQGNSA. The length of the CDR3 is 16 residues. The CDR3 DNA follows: TGTGCCAGCAGCCCCGGGACTAGCGGGCGTGCAGATACGCAGTATTTT. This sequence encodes CASSPGTSGRADTQYF.

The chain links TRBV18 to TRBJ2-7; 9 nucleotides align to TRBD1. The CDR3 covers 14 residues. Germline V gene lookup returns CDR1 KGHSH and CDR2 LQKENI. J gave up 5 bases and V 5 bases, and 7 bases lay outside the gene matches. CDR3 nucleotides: TGTGCCAGCTCAGAGGGGACAGGGAAACACGAGCAGTACTTC. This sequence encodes CASSEGTGKHEQYF.

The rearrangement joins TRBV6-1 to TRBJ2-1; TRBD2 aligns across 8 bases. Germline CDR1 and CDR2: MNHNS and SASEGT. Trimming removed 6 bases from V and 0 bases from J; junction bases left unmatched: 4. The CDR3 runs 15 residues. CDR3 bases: TGTGCCAGCAGCCCGGGACTAGGCTCCTACAATGAGCAGTTCTTC. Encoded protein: CASSPGLGSYNEQFF.

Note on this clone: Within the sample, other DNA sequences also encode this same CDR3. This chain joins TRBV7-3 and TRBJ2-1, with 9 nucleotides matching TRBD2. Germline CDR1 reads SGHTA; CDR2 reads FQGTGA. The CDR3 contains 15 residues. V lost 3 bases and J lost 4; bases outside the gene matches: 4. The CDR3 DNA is TGTGCCAGCAGCTTCCGACTAGCGGAATACAATGAGCAGTTCTTC. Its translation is CASSFRLAEYNEQFF.

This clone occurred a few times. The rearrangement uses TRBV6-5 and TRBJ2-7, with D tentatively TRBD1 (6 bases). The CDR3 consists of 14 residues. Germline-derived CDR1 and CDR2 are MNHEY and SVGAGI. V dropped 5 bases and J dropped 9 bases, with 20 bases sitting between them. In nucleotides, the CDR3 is TGTGCCAGCAGTGACAGGTACACTCGGCACGGGCAGTACTTC. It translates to CASSDRYTRHGQYF.

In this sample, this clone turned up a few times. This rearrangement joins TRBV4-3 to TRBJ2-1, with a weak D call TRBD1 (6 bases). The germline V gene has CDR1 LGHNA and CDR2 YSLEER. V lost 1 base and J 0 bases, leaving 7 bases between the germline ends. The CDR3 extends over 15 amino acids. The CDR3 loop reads CASSQGGGSYNEQFF. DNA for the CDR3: TGCGCCAGCAGCCAAGGAGGGGGCTCCTACAATGAGCAGTTCTTC.

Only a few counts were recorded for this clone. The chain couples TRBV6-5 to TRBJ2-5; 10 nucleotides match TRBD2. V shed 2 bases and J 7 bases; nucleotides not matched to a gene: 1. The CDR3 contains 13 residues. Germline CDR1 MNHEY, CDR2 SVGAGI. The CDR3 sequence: CASSYASGGTQYF. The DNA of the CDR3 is TGTGCCAGCAGTTACGCTAGCGGGGGGACCCAGTACTTC.

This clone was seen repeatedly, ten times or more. CDR3 loop: CSAFTGGRRETQYF. In nucleotides, the CDR3 is TGCAGCGCCTTCACAGGGGGCAGGCGGGAGACCCAGTACTTC. V and J are TRBV29-1 and TRBJ2-5, with 9 bases that match TRBD1. Losses at the gene ends were 7 bases for V and 5 bases for J; bases not matched to a gene: 11. This CDR3 spans 14 amino acids. CDR1 SQVTM and CDR2 ANQGSEA come from the germline V gene.

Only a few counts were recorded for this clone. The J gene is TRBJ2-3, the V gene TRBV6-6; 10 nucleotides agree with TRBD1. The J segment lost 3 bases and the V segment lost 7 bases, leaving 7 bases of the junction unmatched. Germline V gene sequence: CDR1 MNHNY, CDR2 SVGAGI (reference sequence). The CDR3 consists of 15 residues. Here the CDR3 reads CASIWGQGRTDTQYF. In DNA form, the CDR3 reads TGTGCCAGCATTTGGGGACAGGGGAGGACAGATACGCAGTATTTT.

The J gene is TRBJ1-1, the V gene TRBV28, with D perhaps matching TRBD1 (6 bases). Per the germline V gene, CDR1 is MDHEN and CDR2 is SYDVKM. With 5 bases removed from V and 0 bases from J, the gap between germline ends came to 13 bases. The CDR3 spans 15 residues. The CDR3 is CASSGSDRLNTEAFF. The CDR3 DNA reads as TGTGCCAGCAGTGGGTCCGACAGGCTGAACACTGAAGCTTTCTTT.

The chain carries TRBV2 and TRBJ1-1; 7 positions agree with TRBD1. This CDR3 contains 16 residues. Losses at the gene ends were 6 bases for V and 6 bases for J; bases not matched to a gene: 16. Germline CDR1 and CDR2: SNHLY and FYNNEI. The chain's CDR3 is CASRTSRDRVAPEAFF. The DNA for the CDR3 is TGTGCCAGCAGGACATCCCGGGACAGAGTGGCCCCTGAAGCTTTCTTT.

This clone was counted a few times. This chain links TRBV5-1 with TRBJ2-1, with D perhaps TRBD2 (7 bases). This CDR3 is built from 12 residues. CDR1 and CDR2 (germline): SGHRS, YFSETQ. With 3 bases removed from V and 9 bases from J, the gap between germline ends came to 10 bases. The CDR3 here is CASSWEGVEQFF. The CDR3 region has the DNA TGCGCCAGCAGCTGGGAGGGGGTTGAGCAGTTCTTC.

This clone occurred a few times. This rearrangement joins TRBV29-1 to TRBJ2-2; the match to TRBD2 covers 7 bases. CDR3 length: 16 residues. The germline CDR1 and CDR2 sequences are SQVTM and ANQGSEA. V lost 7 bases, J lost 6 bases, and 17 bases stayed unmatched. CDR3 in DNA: TGCAGCGCCACGGTCGTGGACCTCGCGGGGGCCGGGGAGCTGTTTTTT. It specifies CSATVVDLAGAGELFF.